Here is one TCR beta chain with its context. Its target is unknown. The entry originates in a study of shared clonotypes between healthy human individuals. General observations from the study: As a rule, naive subsets had a larger estimated richness than memory subsets.

The naive CD8 subset, CD45RO-negative cells positively selected for CCR7, excluded terminally differentiated effector memory CD45RA+ cells. This table comes from immunoSEQ multiplex PCR, and its TCRdb copy is limited to in-frame clones, with some not included. The data show hundreds of thousands of clones, with nearly 95% seen just once and approximately 25% held by the top ten. V was cut by 6 bases and J by 0 bases, with 14 bases left in between. The CDR3 loop spans 14 amino acids. From germline, CDR1 is SQVTM and CDR2 ANQGSEA. The genes are TRBV29-1 and TRBJ1-1, with a tentative D call TRBD1 (6 bases). Sequenced input: naive CD8+ T cells sorted from blood. This clonotype originated in a man younger than 45 in good health. CDR3 region: CSVAMGGLNTEAFF. The CDR3 coding sequence is TGCAGCGTAGCGATGGGGGGCTTGAACACTGAAGCTTTCTTT.